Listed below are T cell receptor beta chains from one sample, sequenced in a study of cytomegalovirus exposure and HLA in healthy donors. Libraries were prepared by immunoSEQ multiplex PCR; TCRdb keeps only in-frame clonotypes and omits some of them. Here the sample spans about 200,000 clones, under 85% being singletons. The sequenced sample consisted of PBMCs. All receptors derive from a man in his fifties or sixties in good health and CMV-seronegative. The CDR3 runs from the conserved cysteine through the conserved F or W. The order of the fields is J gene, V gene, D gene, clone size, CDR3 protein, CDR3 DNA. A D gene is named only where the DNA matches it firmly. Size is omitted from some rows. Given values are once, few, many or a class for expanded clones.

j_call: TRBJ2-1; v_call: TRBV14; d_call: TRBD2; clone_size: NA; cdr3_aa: CASSQGLAGNNEQFF; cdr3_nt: TGTGCCAGCAGCCAAGGGCTAGCGGGAAACAATGAGCAGTTCTTC
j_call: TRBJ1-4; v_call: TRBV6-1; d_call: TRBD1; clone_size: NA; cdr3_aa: CATRQGNEKLFF; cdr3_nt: TGTGCCACCCGACAGGGGAATGAAAAACTGTTTTTT
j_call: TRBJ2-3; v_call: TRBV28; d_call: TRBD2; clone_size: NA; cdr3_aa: CASSPGGAGTDTQYF; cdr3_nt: TGTGCCAGCAGTCCCGGGGGGGCCGGCACAGATACGCAGTATTTT
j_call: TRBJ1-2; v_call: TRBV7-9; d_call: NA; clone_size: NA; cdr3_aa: CASSPAPVAGYGYTF; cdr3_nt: TGTGCCAGCAGCCCCGCTCCGGTCGCCGGCTATGGCTACACCTTC
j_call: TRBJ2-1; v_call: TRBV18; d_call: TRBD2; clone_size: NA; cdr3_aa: CASSQAGENYEQFF; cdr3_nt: TGTGCCAGCTCCCAAGCGGGAGAAAATTATGAGCAGTTCTTC
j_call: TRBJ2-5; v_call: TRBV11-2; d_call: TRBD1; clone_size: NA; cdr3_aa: CASSFGQGAKTQYF; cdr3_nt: TGTGCCAGCAGCTTCGGACAGGGGGCAAAGACCCAGTACTTC
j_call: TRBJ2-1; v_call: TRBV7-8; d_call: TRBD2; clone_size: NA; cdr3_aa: CASSIGTSGRSYNEQFF; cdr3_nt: TGTGCCAGCAGCATTGGGACTAGCGGGAGATCCTACAATGAGCAGTTCTTC
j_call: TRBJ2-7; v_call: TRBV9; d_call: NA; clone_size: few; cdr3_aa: CASSAGTEQYF; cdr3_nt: TGTGCCAGCAGCGCAGGGACAGAGCAGTACTTC
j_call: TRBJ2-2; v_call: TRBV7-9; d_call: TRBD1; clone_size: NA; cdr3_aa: CASSRTGLNTGELFF; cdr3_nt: TGTGCCAGCAGCCGGACAGGACTGAACACCGGGGAGCTGTTTTTT
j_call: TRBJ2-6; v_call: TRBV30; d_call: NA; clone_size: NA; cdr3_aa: CAWSPQGANVLTF; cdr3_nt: TGTGCCTGGAGTCCCCAAGGGGCCAACGTCCTGACTTTC